What follows are 19 T cell receptor beta chains derived from one specimen sequenced in a study of cytomegalovirus exposure and HLA in healthy donors. Sequenced by immunoSEQ multiplex PCR; TCRdb stores in-frame clones only, minus some. The profile shows roughly 300,000 clones, roughly 90% of them singletons. Sequenced sample: PBMCs. The source of these receptors is a woman aged 18-29 years in good health and CMV-seronegative.

The chain combines TRBV6-5 with TRBJ2-1; 8 positions match TRBD1. The germline CDR1 and CDR2 sequences are MNHEY and SVGAGI. The V gene end was trimmed by 0 bases and the J gene end by 8 bases; junction bases not matched to a gene: 6. This CDR3 spans 15 amino acids. The CDR3 reads CASSYSDRVGDEQFF. The CDR3 nucleotides read TGTGCCAGCAGTTACTCGGACAGGGTAGGCGATGAGCAGTTCTTC.

This sequence joins TRBV18 and TRBJ1-2; D gene unclear. With 3 bases removed from V and 3 bases from J, the gap between germline ends came to 14 bases. CDR3 length equals 15 residues. The germline CDR1 and CDR2 sequences are KGHSH and LQKENI. The CDR3 is CASSPNNAPHYGYTF. CDR3 DNA: TGTGCCAGCTCACCGAACAACGCCCCACACTATGGCTACACCTTC.

CDR3 sequence (DNA): TGTGCCAGCAGCCTGGGCCCTTCTCGGGATGGCGAGCAGTACTTC. It encodes CASSLGPSRDGEQYF. The chain has TRBV7-2 and TRBJ2-7, with D tentatively TRBD2 (5 bases). Deletions cut 5 bases from V and 6 bases from J, with 20 bases between. This CDR3 spans 15 amino acids. Germline V gene data show CDR1 as SGHTA and CDR2 as FQGNSA.

The chain employs TRBV6-6 and TRBJ1-3; D not certain. The V gene lost 6 bases and the J gene lost 4 bases, with 4 bases spanning the gap. Germline V CDR1 and CDR2: MNHNY, SVGAGI (reference sequence). The CDR3 runs to 11 residues. The CDR3 nucleotides are TGTGCCAGCAGCCAGGGAAACACCATATATTTT. This gives the protein CASSQGNTIYF.

V usage is TRBV25-1 and J usage is TRBJ2-5, with D perhaps matching TRBD1 (6 bases). Germline assignment: CDR1 MGHDK and CDR2 SYGVNS. This CDR3 has 13 residues. Trimming shortened V by 6 bases and J by 5 bases, and 13 bases separated the two germline ends. Here the CDR3 reads CASRQGDGETQYF. DNA for the CDR3: TGTGCCAGCAGACAGGGCGACGGGGAGACCCAGTACTTC.

The count of this clone is one. The V gene is TRBV25-1, the J gene TRBJ2-1; 7 bases are a match to TRBD1. Germline values: CDR1 MGHDK, CDR2 SYGVNS. The V and J ends lost 4 bases and 3 bases, in that order; junction bases with no gene match: 9. The CDR3 is 16 residues long. For the CDR3, the DNA is TGTGCCAGCAGTGCCTCGTCAGGGGGACACTACAATGAGCAGTTCTTC. Its protein product is CASSASSGGHYNEQFF.

The chain is built from TRBV6-5 and TRBJ2-1; 8 nucleotides line up with TRBD1. Germline V gene lookup returns CDR1 MNHEY and CDR2 SVGAGI. The CDR3 sequence is 15 residues long. V shed 6 bases, J shed 4 bases, and the junction held 8 bases outside the gene matches. CDR3 sequence (DNA): TGTGCCAGCAGCACCGGGACAGGAACTTACAATGAGCAGTTCTTC. Translating it yields CASSTGTGTYNEQFF.

This chain uses TRBV11-2 with TRBJ1-1, with TRBD1 matching 7 bases. Trimming took 5 bases from V and 1 from J; bases not matched to a gene: 7. CDR1 is SGHAT, CDR2 FQNNGV, per germline. The CDR3 sequence is 15 residues long. CDR3 amino acids: CASSQMDRPNTEAFF. The CDR3 DNA follows: TGTGCCAGCAGCCAGATGGACAGGCCGAACACTGAAGCTTTCTTT.

This clone was counted a few times. The chain combines TRBV7-9 with TRBJ1-2; 8 bases match TRBD1. Germline lookup yields CDR1 SEHNR and CDR2 FQNEAQ (reference sequence). The CDR3 runs 13 residues. J lost 4 bases, V lost 5 bases, and 3 bases had no gene match. The CDR3 DNA reads TGTGCCAGCAGCGCGGGACAGGCCTATGGCTACACCTTC. Its protein product is CASSAGQAYGYTF.

V is TRBV29-1 and J is TRBJ2-1; tentatively, D is TRBD1 (5 bases). The germline CDR1 and CDR2 sequences are SQVTM and ANQGSEA. V lost 1 base and J 11 bases, leaving 9 bases between the germline ends. This CDR3 contains 11 residues. The CDR3 region has the DNA TGCAGCGTTGAAGGGCAGGGTCAGCAGTTCTTC. It encodes CSVEGQGQQFF.

Worth noting for this clone: This same CDR3 is encoded by further DNA sequences in the sample. V and J are TRBV11-2 and TRBJ2-1, with D possibly TRBD2 on 5 matching bases. Germline V gene data show CDR1 as SGHAT and CDR2 as FQNNGV. The CDR3 contains 13 residues. V was cut by 5 bases and J by 4 bases, with 9 bases left in between. Written as DNA, the CDR3 is TGTGCCAGCAGCCCCGGGGATTACAATGAGCAGTTCTTC. It encodes CASSPGDYNEQFF.

V is TRBV10-3 and J is TRBJ2-3; TRBD2 matches 11 bases. CDR3 size: 16 residues. Germline V gene sequence: CDR1 ENHRY, CDR2 SYGVKD. With 3 bases clipped from V and 2 bases from J, the junction kept 4 bases outside the gene matches. The CDR3 protein is CAISEETSGATDTQYF. CDR3 DNA: TGTGCCATCAGTGAAGAGACTAGCGGGGCCACAGATACGCAGTATTTT.

This sequence joins TRBV28 and TRBJ2-7; D may be TRBD1 (6 bases). The ends were cut back, 2 bases at V and 7 bases at J, with 12 bases in the middle. This CDR3 is built from 13 residues. CDR1 and CDR2 from the germline V gene are MDHEN and SYDVKM. The CDR3 here is CASSLARGGEQYF. CDR3 in DNA: TGTGCCAGCAGTTTAGCGAGAGGGGGAGAGCAGTACTTC.

CDR3 DNA: TGTGCCAGCTCCTCCAACCAGGACGAGCAGTACTTC. Its protein product is CASSSNQDEQYF. The rearrangement joins TRBV18 to TRBJ2-7, with D uncertain. Germline-derived CDR1 and CDR2 are KGHSH and LQKENI. The CDR3 spans 12 residues. V shed 6 bases and J shed 5 bases, with 11 bases lying between them.

The J gene is TRBJ1-4, the V gene TRBV5-4; D might be TRBD1 (6 bases). V was cut by 3 bases and J by 0 bases, with 12 bases left in between. The V gene's germline CDR1 is SGHNT and CDR2 YYREEE (reference sequence). The CDR3 spans 16 residues. CDR3 loop: CASSSGNRATNEKLFF. The CDR3 DNA reads TGTGCCAGCAGCTCGGGTAACAGGGCAACTAATGAAAAACTGTTTTTT.

The V and J genes are TRBV9 and TRBJ2-7; 9 bases are a match to TRBD1. Trimming cost V 0 bases and J 4 bases; bases outside gene matches: 5. This CDR3 comprises 15 residues. Germline V lookup: CDR1 SGDLS, CDR2 YYNGEE. CDR3 sequence reads: CASSVDGTGRYEQYF. The CDR3 nucleotides read TGTGCCAGCAGCGTAGATGGGACAGGGAGGTACGAGCAGTACTTC.

The rearrangement links TRBV7-8 to TRBJ1-2, with 9 bases lining up with TRBD1. From germline, CDR1 is SGHVS and CDR2 FQNEAQ. The trim removed 4 bases at V and 4 bases at J, leaving 7 bases unmatched. The CDR3 extends over 15 amino acids. This CDR3 reads CASSSGTGPSYGYTF. The DNA of the CDR3 is TGTGCCAGCAGCTCCGGGACAGGGCCCAGCTATGGCTACACCTTC.

Only one count was recorded for this clone. The chain combines TRBV27 with TRBJ2-1; 16 bases agree with TRBD2. This CDR3 is built from 19 residues. The ends lost 4 bases at V and 7 bases at J; junction bases unmatched: 13. The V gene's germline CDR1 is MNHEY and CDR2 SMNVEV (reference sequence). The CDR3 DNA reads TGTGCCAGCAGTTCCTCCCCGGGACTAGCGGGAGGGCCGGGGAATGAGCAGTTCTTC. Its translation: CASSSSPGLAGGPGNEQFF.

The chain couples TRBV7-2 to TRBJ2-7; 14 nucleotides align to TRBD2. The trim removed 4 bases at V and 7 bases at J, leaving 6 bases unmatched. In germline, CDR1 is SGHTA, CDR2 FQGNSA. This CDR3 is 15 amino acids long. CDR3 amino acids: CASSSGLAGVGEQYF. CDR3 nucleotide sequence: TGTGCCAGCAGCTCGGGACTAGCGGGAGTGGGGGAGCAGTACTTC.